A selection of T cell receptor beta chains follows, all from one sample in a study of PD-1 blockade in classical Hodgkin lymphoma. Only in-frame clones appear in the TCRdb table, and some are missing; sequencing was by immunoSEQ multiplex PCR. The sample includes roughly 27,000 clones, approximately 68% of them seen just once. The sequencing here drew on peripheral blood mononuclear cells (PBMCs), taken before the fourth cycle of nivolumab. The source is a human donor with classical Hodgkin lymphoma. The CDR3 runs from the conserved cysteine through the conserved F or W. A D gene is named only where the DNA matches it firmly. A clone size is listed for some rows: how often the clone was seen (once, few, many), or a class if it is expanded.

d_call	clone_size	v_call	j_call	cdr3_nt	cdr3_aa
.	.	TRBV7-9	TRBJ2-7	TGTGCCAGCAGCCCTCAGGGCCACGAGCAGTACTTC	CASSPQGHEQYF
.	.	TRBV6-6	TRBJ2-1	TGTGCCAGCAGTTACGATCAGCTTAATGAGCAGTTCTTC	CASSYDQLNEQFF
.	few	TRBV11-2	TRBJ2-7	TGTGCCAGCAGCTTCCGGCGGGGAAACGAGCAGTACTTC	CASSFRRGNEQYF
.	medium-sized	TRBV6-1	TRBJ1-6	TGTGCCAGCAGTGAACAAAAGGGTATGGATTCACCCCTCCACTTT	CASSEQKGMDSPLHF
.	.	TRBV28	TRBJ1-5	TGTGCCAGCAGTTTAGGCGTCTATCAGCCCCAGCATTTT	CASSLGVYQPQHF
TRBD2	.	TRBV4-2	TRBJ2-3	TGTGCCAGCAGCCAAGACGTAACGGGAGGTCGTACAGATACGCAGTATTTT	CASSQDVTGGRTDTQYF
.	.	TRBV6-6	TRBJ1-2	TGTGCCAGCAGTCCCCGGGGAGGGGGGGCCTATGGCTACACCTTC	CASSPRGGGAYGYTF
TRBD2	once	TRBV6-6	TRBJ2-2	TGTGCCAGCAGTTACCCTAGCGGGAGGAGGGTCGGGGAGCTGTTTTTT	CASSYPSGRRVGELFF
.	.	TRBV6-5	TRBJ2-7	TGTGCCAGCAGTTACTCCATCGCGGGGGAGCAGTACTTC	CASSYSIAGEQYF
.	.	TRBV7-9	TRBJ2-5	TGTGCCAGCAGCTCTTTTACTCATCAAGAGACCCAGTACTTC	CASSSFTHQETQYF
.	.	TRBV5-1	TRBJ2-1	TGCGCCAGCAGCTTAGGAGCCAATGAGCAGTTCTTC	CASSLGANEQFF
.	.	TRBV5-4	TRBJ2-2	TGTGCCAGCAGCTTCAGGGGGGGTAAAGGATCCGGGGAGCTGTTTTTT	CASSFRGGKGSGELFF
.	.	TRBV21-1	TRBJ2-3	TGTGCCAGCTGGGGCCCGGCGACTAGCACAGATACGCAGTATTTT	CASWGPATSTDTQYF
TRBD2	.	TRBV11-1	TRBJ2-3	TGTGCCAGCAGCTTGGACCAAGAGCGGGGGTGGTTTACAGATACGCAGTATTTT	CASSLDQERGWFTDTQYF
TRBD2	.	TRBV7-2	TRBJ2-7	TGTGCCAGCAGCATTTCTAGCGGAAGCTCCTACGAGCAGTACTTC	CASSISSGSSYEQYF
.	.	TRBV5-1	TRBJ2-3	TGCGCCAGCAGCTTGGGACCAGGAAGGGCAGATACGCAGTATTTT	CASSLGPGRADTQYF
TRBD2	.	TRBV30	TRBJ2-1	TGTGCCTGGAGCGTCCCTAGCGGGGGACACAATGAGCAGTTCTTC	CAWSVPSGGHNEQFF
TRBD1	once	TRBV11-2	TRBJ1-1	TGTGCCAGCAGCTTAGCGGGACAGTCGAACACTGAAGCTTTCTTT	CASSLAGQSNTEAFF
TRBD2	.	TRBV30	TRBJ2-7	TGTGCCTGGAGTGGGCCGGGGGGTTACGAGCAGTACTTC	CAWSGPGGYEQYF
TRBD2	.	TRBV4-1	TRBJ2-5	TGCGCCAGCAGCCAAGGGGCTAGCGGTGCGGAGACCCAGTACTTC	CASSQGASGAETQYF
.	few	TRBV7-2	TRBJ2-3	TGTGCCAGCAGCTTAGCCCTAAACACAGATACGCAGTATTTT	CASSLALNTDTQYF
TRBD1	.	TRBV19	TRBJ2-7	TGTGCCAGTAGACCAGGAGGGACAGGGTTATCCTACGAGCAGTACTTC	CASRPGGTGLSYEQYF
.	.	TRBV6-6	TRBJ2-5	TGTGCCAGCAGCCAGACAGCGTCGGAGACCCAGTACTTC	CASSQTASETQYF
TRBD1	once	TRBV7-9	TRBJ1-1	TGTGCCAGCAGACCCGGGACAGGGGTCGGCACTGAAGCTTTCTTT	CASRPGTGVGTEAFF
TRBD1	.	TRBV19	TRBJ2-5	TGTGCCAGTAGTATGACAGGGGGTTGGAGAGAGACCCAGTACTTC	CASSMTGGWRETQYF
.	.	TRBV7-6	TRBJ1-1	TGTGCCAGCAGCTTAGGTATGAGAACTGAAGCTTTCTTT	CASSLGMRTEAFF
.	.	TRBV30	TRBJ1-1	TGTGCCTGGAGTGTAAGTCGTAGCTCTGAAGCTTTCTTT	CAWSVSRSSEAFF
TRBD1	few	TRBV27	TRBJ1-5	TGTGCCAGCAGTACAGGGGGCCTTAACAATCAGCCCCAGCATTTT	CASSTGGLNNQPQHF
.	.	TRBV19	TRBJ1-2	TGTGCCAGTAGTAGACAACAGACGGGCACCTATGGCTACACCTTC	CASSRQQTGTYGYTF